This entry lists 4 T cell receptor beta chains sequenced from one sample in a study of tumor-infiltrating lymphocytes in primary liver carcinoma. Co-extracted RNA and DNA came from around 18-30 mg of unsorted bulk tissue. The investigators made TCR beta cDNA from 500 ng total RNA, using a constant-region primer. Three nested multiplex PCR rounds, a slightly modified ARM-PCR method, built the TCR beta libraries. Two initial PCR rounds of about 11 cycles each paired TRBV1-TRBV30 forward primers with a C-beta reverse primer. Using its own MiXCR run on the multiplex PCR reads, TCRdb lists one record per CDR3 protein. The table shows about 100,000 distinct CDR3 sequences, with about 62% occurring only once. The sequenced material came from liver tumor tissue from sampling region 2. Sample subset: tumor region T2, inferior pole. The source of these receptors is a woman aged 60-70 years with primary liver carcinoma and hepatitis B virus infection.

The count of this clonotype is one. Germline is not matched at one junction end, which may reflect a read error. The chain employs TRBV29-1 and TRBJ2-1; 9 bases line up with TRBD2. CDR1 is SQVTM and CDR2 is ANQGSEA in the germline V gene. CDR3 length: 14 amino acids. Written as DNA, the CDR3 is TGCAGCGTTGCAGGGACTAGCTGGAAGTATGAGCAGTTCTTT. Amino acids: CSVAGTSWKYEQFF.

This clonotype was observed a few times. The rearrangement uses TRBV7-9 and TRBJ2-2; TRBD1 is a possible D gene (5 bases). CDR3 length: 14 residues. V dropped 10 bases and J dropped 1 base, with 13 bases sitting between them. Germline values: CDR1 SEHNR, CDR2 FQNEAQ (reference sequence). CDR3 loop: CATSPGWNTGELFF. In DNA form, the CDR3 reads TGTGCCACCAGTCCAGGGTGGAACACCGGGGAGCTGTTTTTT.

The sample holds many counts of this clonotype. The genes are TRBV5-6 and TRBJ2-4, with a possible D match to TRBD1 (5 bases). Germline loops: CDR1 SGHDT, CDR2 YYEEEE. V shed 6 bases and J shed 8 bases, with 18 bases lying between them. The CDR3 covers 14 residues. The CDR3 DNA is TGTGCCAGCATCCGATGGGGCAGTGGGTACATTCAGTACTTC. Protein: CASIRWGSGYIQYF.

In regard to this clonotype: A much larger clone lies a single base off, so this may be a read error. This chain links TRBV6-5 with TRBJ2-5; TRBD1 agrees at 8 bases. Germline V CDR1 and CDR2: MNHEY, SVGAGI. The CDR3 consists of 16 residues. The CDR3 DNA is TGTGCCAGCAGGCCTACCGACAGGGGTGTTCAAGAGGCCCAGTACTTC. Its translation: CASRPTDRGVQEAQYF.